This paragraph covers one TCR beta chain sequence. The specificity of this receptor is unknown. Per-nucleotide qualities are absent, and no much larger clonotype sits a single base away. The sample comes from a study of metastatic and nonmetastatic thyroid tumors (dated by TCRdb to about 2020). Context from the whole study: For patients with malignant and with benign thyroid disease, the researchers compared repertoires between peripheral blood samples and tumor or nodule tissue samples.

Before undergoing thyroid surgery, none of the patients had been given any kind of treatment. Using T-cell receptor beta sequencing, the study looked back at clinical samples from patients collected from the early 2010s to the late 2010s. The CDR3 goes from the cysteine to the phenylalanine over 14 residues. Only the CDR3 DNA is retained, 42 bases long and in frame from the first base. V is cut by 6 bases and J by 8 bases, and the space between the germline ends is 16 bases. Based on the germline V gene, the CDR1 and CDR2 sequences are SNHLY and FYNNEI. Libraries came from PCR. The sample was run on an Illumina HiSeq 4000. High-throughput sequencing was used to profile the CDR3 region of the TCR beta-chain in every patient. In the paper's pipeline: A classifier to discriminate distant-metastatic papillary thyroid cancer patients was built from CDR3 differences across clinicopathological groups. Repertoire diversity was assessed with the Shannon index, and tumor-blood repertoire similarity with the Morisita-Horn index. TCRdb reran the public reads through fastp at Q25 and MiXCR, keeping productive beta chains. None of the V and J calls come from the authors' own analysis; TCRdb made them. The sample records fewer than 16,000 clones, 24% of which are singletons. Of the sample, over 7.5% is held by the ten largest clones.

What the study reported, not specific to this receptor: In both blood and tumor samples, malignant tumors were reported to have significantly higher TCR beta diversity than benign nodules.

The rearranged chain carries TRBV2 and TRBJ1-4, and perhaps TRBD1 as D gene, on 5 matching bases. The sequenced sample was tumor tissue. The clonotype originates from a female donor with papillary thyroid cancer or a benign thyroid nodule (not recorded which). Some clones in this sample may be carry-over from other donors' samples. The CDR3 sequence is CASRGDSGREKLFF. At the DNA level, the sequence is TGTGCCAGCAGGGGAGACAGTGGCAGGGAAAAACTGTTTTTT.